Below, 23 T cell receptor beta chains from the same sample are listed, as sequenced in a study of OX40 agonist ivuxolimab in advanced cancers. Clones were sequenced by immunoSEQ multiplex PCR, and TCRdb holds only the in-frame ones, with some missing. The sample contains tens of thousands of clones, more than 85% of which appear only once. Sequencing was performed on CD4+ or CD8+ T cells sorted from blood, taken in a trial of the OX40 agonist ivuxolimab. These receptors were taken from an adult with an advanced solid tumor such as melanoma, head and neck, liver or kidney cancer.

The V and J genes are TRBV7-8 and TRBJ2-7; D possibly corresponds to TRBD2 (5 bases). There are 16 residues in the CDR3. The germline CDR1 and CDR2 sequences are SGHVS and FQNEAQ. Trimming stripped 0 bases from V and 0 bases from J, with 12 bases between. The CDR3 nucleotides are TGTGCCAGCAGCTTAGCGTTATTAGGGAGCTCCTACGAGCAGTACTTC. It yields the protein CASSLALLGSSYEQYF.

The chain couples TRBV5-5 to TRBJ1-1, with 9 bases matching TRBD1. With V trimmed by 2 bases and J by 4 bases, 6 bases remained unmatched. The CDR3 is 15 amino acids. CDR1 SGHKS and CDR2 YYEKEE come from the germline V gene (reference sequence). CDR3 in DNA: TGTGCCAGCAGCTTTAGCGACAGGGGGAGCACTGAAGCTTTCTTT. Residues: CASSFSDRGSTEAFF.

J is TRBJ1-4 and V is TRBV5-1; perhaps TRBD1 as D (6 bases). This CDR3 has 16 residues. Trimming left V 3 bases short and J 2 bases short, with 14 bases between. Germline values: CDR1 SGHRS, CDR2 YFSETQ. For the CDR3, the DNA is TGCGCCAGCAGCTCTGCCACCGGGGGCACTAATGAAAAACTGTTTTTT. This codes for CASSSATGGTNEKLFF.

This clone was picked up one time. J is TRBJ2-7 and V is TRBV7-2; TRBD2 aligns across 9 bases. The CDR3 is made up of 14 amino acids. In germline, CDR1 is SGHTA, CDR2 FQGNSA. With V trimmed by 2 bases and J by 7 bases, 6 bases remained unmatched. CDR3 bases: TGTGCCAGCAGCTTACTAGCGGGATCGGGGGAGCAGTACTTC. Amino acids: CASSLLAGSGEQYF.

J is TRBJ2-1 and V is TRBV10-1, with 12 bases identical to TRBD2. The V segment lost 5 bases and the J segment 9 bases; nucleotides outside the gene matches: 8. The CDR3 is made up of 15 amino acids. From germline, CDR1 is WNHNN and CDR2 SYGVQD (reference sequence). This chain's CDR3 is CASSQRLAGDAEQFF. For the CDR3, the DNA is TGCGCCAGCAGTCAACGACTAGCGGGAGACGCTGAGCAGTTCTTC.

The chain has TRBV27 and TRBJ1-5; TRBD1 matches 7 bases. The germline V gene has CDR1 MNHEY and CDR2 SMNVEV (reference sequence). With 6 bases clipped from V and 0 bases from J, the junction kept 5 bases outside the gene matches. The CDR3 contains 15 residues. CDR3 region: CASRGGTDSNQPQHF. DNA of the CDR3: TGTGCCAGCAGGGGGGGGACAGATAGCAATCAGCCCCAGCATTTT.

CDR3 in amino acids: CASSPGQGKNTQYF. Written as DNA, the CDR3 is TGTGCCAGCTCACCGGGACAGGGTAAAAATACGCAGTATTTT. The chain uses TRBV18 and TRBJ2-3, with 9 bases matching TRBD1. The germline gives CDR1 KGHSH, CDR2 LQKENI. CDR3 length equals 14 residues. Trimming took 3 bases from V and 7 from J; bases not matched to a gene: 5.

The CDR3 spells CASSQDREQGFQPQHF. The DNA of the CDR3 is TGCGCCAGCAGCCAAGATAGGGAACAGGGCTTTCAGCCCCAGCATTTT. This chain links TRBV4-1 with TRBJ1-5, with D perhaps matching TRBD1 (6 bases). The CDR3 is made up of 16 amino acids. CDR1 is MGHRA and CDR2 is YSYEKL in the germline V gene. V was trimmed by 0 bases and J by 6 bases, leaving 15 bases between them.

This clone was counted a single time. The chain recombines TRBV27 with TRBJ2-1; the D gene is possibly TRBD2 (6 bases). From germline, CDR1 is MNHEY and CDR2 SMNVEV (reference sequence). There are 13 residues in the CDR3. Trimming took 8 bases from V and 0 from J, leaving 8 bases between them. CDR3 sequence: CASGRSSYNEQFF. CDR3 in DNA: TGTGCCAGCGGGAGGAGCTCCTACAATGAGCAGTTCTTC.

V and J are TRBV18 and TRBJ1-5; D gene unclear. The CDR3 is 16 residues long. Looked up from germline, CDR1 is KGHSH and CDR2 is LQKENI. V dropped 3 bases and J dropped 6 bases, with 18 bases sitting between them. The CDR3 bases are TGTGCCAGCTCACCCCCGGGAAGGACCATCGCTCAGCCCCAGCATTTT. Protein: CASSPPGRTIAQPQHF.

The CDR3 DNA is TGTGCCAGCGGAGAAGCGGGAAGAACAGATACGCAGTATTTT. Amino acids: CASGEAGRTDTQYF. The V call is TRBV5-4, the J call TRBJ2-3; TRBD2 aligns across 7 bases. V shed 7 bases and J 3 bases; nucleotides not matched to a gene: 8. The CDR3 is 14 amino acids. Germline V CDR1 and CDR2: SGHNT, YYREEE (reference sequence). Full variable domain (missing parts from reference TRBV5-4 and TRBJ2-3): ETGVTQSPTHLIKTRGQQVTLRCSSQSGHNTVSWYQQALGQGPQFIFQYYREEENGRGNFPPRFSGLQFPNYSSELNVNALELDDSALYLCASGEAGRTDTQYFGPGTRLTVL.

The rearrangement uses TRBV30 and TRBJ1-2; D is unresolved. V lost 2 bases to trimming and J lost 8 bases, with 21 bases between them. CDR3 length: 15 amino acids. Germline V gives CDR1 GTSNPN, CDR2 SVGIG (reference sequence). CDR3 nucleotides: TGTGCCTGGAGTAGTGGTCTGATGGCGGGTGGCGGCTACACCTTC. It is translated as CAWSSGLMAGGGYTF.

This clone was observed a single time. The V gene is TRBV25-1, the J gene TRBJ1-4; 9 nucleotides line up with TRBD1. Germline values: CDR1 MGHDK, CDR2 SYGVNS. V shed 7 bases, J shed 7 bases, and the junction held 7 bases outside the gene matches. The CDR3 runs 14 residues. CDR3: CASNAGQGGEKLFF. CDR3 DNA sequence: TGTGCCAGCAACGCGGGACAGGGAGGTGAAAAACTGTTTTTT.

The gene calls are TRBV11-2 and TRBJ1-4; 8 bases align to TRBD1. V shed 4 bases and J 7 bases; nucleotides not matched to a gene: 11. The length of the CDR3 is 16 residues. Germline CDR1 SGHAT, CDR2 FQNNGV. The CDR3 loop is CASSSHLTGVSEKLFF. The CDR3 region has the DNA TGTGCCAGCAGCTCCCATCTGACAGGGGTTAGTGAAAAACTGTTTTTT.

J is TRBJ2-1 and V is TRBV15; D remains unclear. The V and J ends lost 1 base and 0 bases respectively, with 10 bases between them. Per the germline V gene, CDR1 is LNHNV and CDR2 is YYDKDF (reference sequence). The CDR3 has 16 residues. The CDR3 loop reads CATSRGGLGSYNEQFF. CDR3 nucleotides: TGTGCCACCAGCAGAGGCGGCCTGGGCTCCTACAATGAGCAGTTCTTC.

V usage is TRBV28 and J usage is TRBJ1-4, with unresolved D. CDR1 MDHEN and CDR2 SYDVKM come from the germline V gene. With 6 bases removed from V and 3 bases from J, the gap between germline ends came to 11 bases. This CDR3 contains 14 residues. In DNA form, the CDR3 reads TGTGCCAGCAGCCCCCCCCAGGCTAATGAAAAACTGTTTTTT. Translation: CASSPPQANEKLFF.

V gene TRBV11-3 combines with J gene TRBJ1-1, with D hard to call. Trimming cost V 0 bases and J 11 bases, with 16 bases left between them. The CDR3 is 14 amino acids. Germline V gene lookup returns CDR1 SGHNT and CDR2 YENEEA. The CDR3: CASSLESFSPRAFF. The CDR3 bases are TGTGCCAGCAGCTTAGAGAGTTTTAGCCCTAGGGCTTTCTTT.

The chain recombines TRBV18 with TRBJ2-7; the match to TRBD2 covers 10 bases. Per the germline V gene, CDR1 is KGHSH and CDR2 is LQKENI. Unmatched junction bases numbered 5, after V lost 3 bases and J lost 6 bases. This CDR3 contains 14 residues. For the CDR3, the DNA is TGTGCCAGCTCACCCGCCGGGACTAGCGTCGAGCAGTACTTC. Translation: CASSPAGTSVEQYF.

The J gene is TRBJ1-1, the V gene TRBV30, with 9 positions matching TRBD1. CDR1 is GTSNPN and CDR2 is SVGIG in the germline V gene (reference sequence). The CDR3 consists of 14 residues. V shed 3 bases, J shed 2 bases, and the junction held 4 bases outside the gene matches. The chain's CDR3 is CAWRLQGANTEAFF. As DNA, the CDR3 is TGTGCCTGGAGATTACAGGGGGCCAACACTGAAGCTTTCTTT.

The chain has TRBV27 and TRBJ2-7; 14 bases align to TRBD2. The CDR3 is made up of 16 amino acids. The germline V gene has CDR1 MNHEY and CDR2 SMNVEV (reference sequence). V lost 5 bases to trimming and J lost 5 bases; unmatched junction nucleotides: 8. The CDR3 nucleotides are TGTGCCAGCAGTCAACAAGGGACTAGCGGGAGCCACGAGCAGTACTTC. This translates into CASSQQGTSGSHEQYF.

In its sample, this clone was seen a few times. The V gene is TRBV2, the J gene TRBJ1-2, with 7 positions matching TRBD1. Germline-derived CDR1 and CDR2 are SNHLY and FYNNEI. V lost 1 base to trimming and J lost 4 bases; unmatched junction nucleotides: 6. CDR3 length: 15 amino acids. CDR3 in amino acids: CASSEGPTGAYGYTF. In DNA form, the CDR3 reads TGTGCCAGCAGTGAAGGACCTACAGGGGCCTATGGCTACACCTTC.

The chain has TRBV2 and TRBJ1-1, with TRBD1 as a possible D gene (5 bases). This CDR3 contains 14 residues. The V and J ends lost 7 bases and 3 bases respectively, with 15 bases between them. Germline loops: CDR1 SNHLY, CDR2 FYNNEI. The CDR3 is CASNRGDLDTEAFF. DNA of the CDR3: TGTGCCAGCAACAGAGGGGACCTTGACACTGAAGCTTTCTTT.

The genes are TRBV10-2 and TRBJ2-7, with D perhaps matching TRBD2 (5 bases). The CDR3 sequence is 13 residues long. Germline lookup yields CDR1 WSHSY and CDR2 SAAADI. V was trimmed by 3 bases and J by 7 bases, leaving 13 bases between them. CDR3 sequence: CASSEIRTREQYF. CDR3 nucleotides: TGCGCCAGCAGTGAAATCAGGACTCGGGAGCAGTACTTC.